A single sample gave rise to the 18 T cell receptor beta chains below, sequenced in a study of OX40 agonist ivuxolimab in advanced cancers. The protocol used for the library was the immunoSEQ multiplex PCR assay. TCRdb carries this immuneACCESS record with in-frame sequences only. Its versions omit some clonotypes, under half of them owing to an unresolved V gene in the studies checked, with the rest unexplained. For this sample there are 35,000 to 50,000 clones; more than 85% appear just once. The ten largest make up roughly a fifth of the sample. Here the sequenced sample was CD4+ or CD8+ T cells sorted from blood, taken in a trial of the OX40 agonist ivuxolimab. These receptors were collected from an adult with an advanced solid tumor such as melanoma, head and neck, liver or kidney cancer.

The chain joins TRBV13 to TRBJ2-1, with 8 bases aligning to TRBD1. The CDR3 is made up of 13 amino acids. With 6 bases clipped from V and 2 bases from J, the junction kept 0 bases outside the gene matches. Germline CDR1 PRHDT, CDR2 FYEKMQ (reference sequence). CDR3 coding DNA: TGTGCCAGCAGGGACAGGGCCTACAATGAGCAGTTCTTC. This gives the protein CASRDRAYNEQFF.

The gene calls are TRBV4-1 and TRBJ2-5; TRBD2 aligns across 14 bases. Germline V gene sequence: CDR1 MGHRA, CDR2 YSYEKL. This CDR3 comprises 17 residues. V shed 4 bases and J 2 bases; nucleotides not matched to a gene: 6. The CDR3 sequence: CASSLGLAGGTQETQYF. In nucleotides, the CDR3 is TGCGCCAGCAGCCTTGGACTAGCGGGAGGTACACAAGAGACCCAGTACTTC.

J is TRBJ2-4 and V is TRBV7-9; 12 bases map to TRBD1. Losses at the gene ends were 6 bases for V and 6 bases for J; bases not matched to a gene: 6. In germline, CDR1 is SEHNR, CDR2 FQNEAQ (reference sequence). The CDR3 runs 15 residues. The CDR3 DNA follows: TGTGCCAGCAGGGCGGGACAGGGGGCCGGAAACATTCAGTACTTC. Amino acid sequence: CASRAGQGAGNIQYF. Drawing the rest from reference TRBV7-9 and TRBJ2-4, the complete variable domain is DTGVSQNPRHKITKRGQNVTFRCDPISEHNRLYWYRQTLGQGPEFLTYFQNEAQLEKSRLLSDRFSAERPKGSFSTLEIQRTEQGDSAMYLCASRAGQGAGNIQYFGAGTRLSVL.

The chain uses TRBV28 and TRBJ2-7, with 14 bases identical to TRBD2. V was clipped by 4 bases and J by 6 bases; unmatched bases: 5. Germline loops: CDR1 MDHEN, CDR2 SYDVKM. CDR3 length: 15 amino acids. The CDR3 reads CASSWGTSGRVEQYF. CDR3 sequence (DNA): TGTGCCAGCAGTTGGGGGACTAGCGGGAGAGTCGAGCAGTACTTC. Full variable domain (missing parts from reference TRBV28 and TRBJ2-7): DVKVTQSSRYLVKRTGEKVFLECVQDMDHENMFWYRQDPGLGLRLIYFSYDVKMKEKGDIPEGYSVSREKKERFSLILESASTNQTSMYLCASSWGTSGRVEQYFGPGTRLTVT.

V is TRBV4-3 and J is TRBJ2-3; a possible D gene is TRBD2 (5 bases). The length of the CDR3 is 16 residues. The V and J ends lost 3 bases and 0 bases respectively, with 13 bases between them. Germline V gives CDR1 LGHNA, CDR2 YSLEER. Written as DNA, the CDR3 is TGCGCCAGCAGCCAGTTTAAGTGGGAGAGCACAGATACGCAGTATTTT. Translating gives CASSQFKWESTDTQYF.

The genes are TRBV11-2 and TRBJ2-3; 9 bases are shared with TRBD1. V lost 5 bases, J lost 0 bases, and 6 bases stayed unmatched. CDR1 is SGHAT and CDR2 is FQNNGV in the germline V gene. CDR3 length: 16 amino acids. The CDR3 nucleotides are TGTGCCAGCAGCCCTAGGACAGGGGCTAGCACAGATACGCAGTATTTT. Translation gives CASSPRTGASTDTQYF.

The chain employs TRBV5-1 and TRBJ2-7; 8 bases map to TRBD1. V shed 4 bases and J 2 bases; nucleotides not matched to a gene: 11. The CDR3 loop spans 16 amino acids. Germline CDR1 and CDR2: SGHRS and YFSETQ. As DNA, the CDR3 is TGCGCCAGCAGCGCGTATCCCGGGACAGGACCCTACGAGCAGTACTTC. This gives the protein CASSAYPGTGPYEQYF.

This rearrangement joins TRBV6-1 to TRBJ2-5, with D tentatively TRBD1 (5 bases). V gave up 4 bases and J gave up 4 bases, with 13 bases separating them. CDR1 and CDR2 from the germline V gene are MNHNS and SASEGT. This CDR3 region has 14 residues. The CDR3 region is CASSGGVGRETQYF. CDR3 coding DNA: TGTGCCAGCAGTGGTGGCGTGGGGCGAGAGACCCAGTACTTC.

CDR3 loop: CASSVGGATSGSQETQYF. In nucleotides, the CDR3 is TGTGCCAGCAGCGTAGGGGGGGCGACTAGCGGGAGCCAAGAGACCCAGTACTTC. V gene TRBV9 combines with J gene TRBJ2-5; 12 bases align to TRBD2. Looked up from germline, CDR1 is SGDLS and CDR2 is YYNGEE. The CDR3 extends over 18 amino acids. V gave up 0 bases and J gave up 1 base; unmatched junction bases: 7.

This chain connects TRBV4-1 to TRBJ2-1; TRBD2 agrees at 12 bases. The CDR3 has 17 residues. Germline assignment: CDR1 MGHRA and CDR2 YSYEKL. V lost 6 bases and J lost 0; bases outside the gene matches: 6. CDR3 in amino acids: CASRRTSGVNSYNEQFF. The CDR3 coding sequence is TGCGCCAGCAGACGGACTAGCGGGGTTAACTCCTACAATGAGCAGTTCTTC.

The gene calls are TRBV29-1 and TRBJ2-7; 8 bases match TRBD2. Germline V gene data show CDR1 as SQVTM and CDR2 as ANQGSEA. This CDR3 is 12 amino acids long. The V gene end was trimmed by 6 bases and the J gene end by 4 bases; junction bases not matched to a gene: 5. CDR3 coding DNA: TGCAGCGTGTTAGCGGGAATTTACGAGCAGTACTTC. It yields the protein CSVLAGIYEQYF.

CDR3 DNA sequence: TGTGCCAGCTCACCACCGTCCGGCAGGGCGGTCACCGGGGAGCTGTTTTTT. This gives the protein CASSPPSGRAVTGELFF. The rearrangement links TRBV18 to TRBJ2-2, with a possible D match to TRBD1 (5 bases). The CDR3 runs to 17 residues. Trimming took off 0 bases at V and 4 bases at J, with 15 bases between the two ends. Per the germline V gene, CDR1 is KGHSH and CDR2 is LQKENI.

This CDR3 reads CASSQDHRQGFNTGELFF. The CDR3 region has the DNA TGTGCCAGCAGCCAAGATCACCGACAGGGCTTTAACACCGGGGAGCTGTTTTTT. The chain is built from TRBV14 and TRBJ2-2; 7 positions agree with TRBD1. Germline lookup yields CDR1 SGHDN and CDR2 FVKESK. V trimming: 0 bases; J trimming: 2 bases; junction bases outside the gene matches: 9. The CDR3 loop spans 18 amino acids.

CDR3 nucleotide sequence: TGTGCCAGCTCAGAGTGGGAGGTCCCAGATACGCAGTATTTT. It specifies CASSEWEVPDTQYF. This chain uses TRBV18 with TRBJ2-3, with D perhaps matching TRBD2 (6 bases). Germline loops: CDR1 KGHSH, CDR2 LQKENI. The germline V and J ends were trimmed by 5 bases and 4 bases, with 13 bases remaining between them. The CDR3 sequence is 14 residues long.

The V call is TRBV21-1, the J call TRBJ1-5; the table assigns TRBD1, which was not confirmed against the DNA. TRBV21-1 is listed as a pseudogene. The CDR3 spans 16 residues. The CDR3 sequence: CASSKSPGVIGQPQHF. CDR3 nucleotide sequence: TGTGCCAGCAGCAAATCCCCAGGGGTAATAGGGCAGCCCCAGCATTTT.

This clone is a singleton in its sample. This chain uses TRBV5-5 with TRBJ2-3, with 7 bases aligning to TRBD2. Germline trimming cut 0 bases from V and 0 bases from J; bases unmatched to any gene: 1. In germline, CDR1 is SGHKS, CDR2 YYEKEE (reference sequence). The CDR3 is 15 amino acids. CDR3 bases: TGTGCCAGCAGCTTGGGGGAGGGTAGCACAGATACGCAGTATTTT. As protein: CASSLGEGSTDTQYF.

CDR3: CASSPTSPTSTDTQYF. The CDR3, as DNA: TGTGCCAGCAGCCCAACCTCACCGACTAGTACAGATACGCAGTATTTT. The V and J genes are TRBV25-1 and TRBJ2-3; a possible D gene is TRBD2 (6 bases). Trimming stripped 6 bases from V and 3 bases from J, with 19 bases between. The CDR3 loop spans 16 amino acids. Germline CDR1 MGHDK, CDR2 SYGVNS.

The chain is built from TRBV7-2 and TRBJ2-7, with D perhaps matching TRBD2 (5 bases). Germline V lookup: CDR1 SGHTA, CDR2 FQGNSA. The V end lost 6 bases, the J end lost 3 bases, and 6 bases lay between the germline ends. The CDR3 runs 11 residues. The DNA for the CDR3 is TGTGCCAGCAGAGCGGACTACGAGCAGTACTTC. The encoded protein is CASRADYEQYF.